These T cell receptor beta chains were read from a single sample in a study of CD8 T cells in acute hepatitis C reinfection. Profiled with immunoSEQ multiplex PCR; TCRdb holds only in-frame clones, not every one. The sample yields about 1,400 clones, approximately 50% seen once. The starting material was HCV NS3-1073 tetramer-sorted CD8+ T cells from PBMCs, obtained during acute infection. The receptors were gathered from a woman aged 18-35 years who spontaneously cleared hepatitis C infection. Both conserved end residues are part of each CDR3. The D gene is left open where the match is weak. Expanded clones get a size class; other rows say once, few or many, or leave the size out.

CDR3 DNA: TGTGCCAGCAGCCTTGAGCCGGGACAGGGACATCAGCCCCAGCATTTT
CDR3 protein: CASSLEPGQGHQPQHF
D gene: TRBD1
J gene: TRBJ1-5
clone size: NA
V gene: TRBV5-5

CDR3 DNA: TGTGCCAGCAGCCCGGGGCAGGGGTATGGCTACACCTTC
CDR3 protein: CASSPGQGYGYTF
D gene: NA
J gene: TRBJ1-2
clone size: NA
V gene: TRBV27

CDR3 DNA: TGTGCCAGCAGCTTCCTCACCGGGACAGGGGCAGATACGCAGTATTTT
CDR3 protein: CASSFLTGTGADTQYF
D gene: TRBD1
J gene: TRBJ2-3
clone size: NA
V gene: TRBV11-2

CDR3 DNA: TGTGCCAGCAGTACAGGACGACAGGAAAAACTGTTTTTT
CDR3 protein: CASSTGRQEKLFF
D gene: NA
J gene: TRBJ1-4
clone size: large
V gene: TRBV5-6

CDR3 DNA: TGTGCCAGCAGCCCAAATCTCACCGGGACTCGCGTCTACGAGCAGTACTTC
CDR3 protein: CASSPNLTGTRVYEQYF
D gene: NA
J gene: TRBJ2-7
clone size: NA
V gene: TRBV2

CDR3 DNA: TGTGCCAGCAGCCAAGAGGACAGGGAGGGCTATGGCTACACCTTC
CDR3 protein: CASSQEDREGYGYTF
D gene: TRBD1
J gene: TRBJ1-2
clone size: NA
V gene: TRBV14

CDR3 DNA: TGTGCCAGCAGCTTGGGAGTGTTTGGGGACAGGGTTTACAATGAGCAGTTCTTC
CDR3 protein: CASSLGVFGDRVYNEQFF
D gene: TRBD1
J gene: TRBJ2-1
clone size: NA
V gene: TRBV13

CDR3 DNA: TGTGCCAGCAGTTCCAACATTGCGGCGTTGTCCTACGAGCAGTACTTC
CDR3 protein: CASSSNIAALSYEQYF
D gene: NA
J gene: TRBJ2-7
clone size: NA
V gene: TRBV6-9

CDR3 DNA: TGTGCCAGCAGCTCGGGGGAAGCCGGGGAGCTGTTTTTT
CDR3 protein: CASSSGEAGELFF
D gene: NA
J gene: TRBJ2-2
clone size: NA
V gene: TRBV7-9

CDR3 DNA: TGTGCCAGCAACCCACTAGCGGGGGCCACAGATACGCAGTATTTT
CDR3 protein: CASNPLAGATDTQYF
D gene: TRBD2
J gene: TRBJ2-3
clone size: NA
V gene: TRBV2

CDR3 DNA: TGTGCCAGCAGTGAGCCGACCGGGACATATATGAACACTGAAGCTTTCTTT
CDR3 protein: CASSEPTGTYMNTEAFF
D gene: NA
J gene: TRBJ1-1
clone size: NA
V gene: TRBV2

CDR3 DNA: TGTGCCAGCAGCTTGGGTCAGGAGGACCCGCAACGGAACATTCAGTACTTC
CDR3 protein: CASSLGQEDPQRNIQYF
D gene: NA
J gene: TRBJ2-4
clone size: NA
V gene: TRBV5-4

CDR3 DNA: TGTGCCAGCAGGTTAGGTTTGGGGGAGTTCTTC
CDR3 protein: CASRLGLGEFF
D gene: NA
J gene: TRBJ2-1
clone size: NA
V gene: TRBV6-1

CDR3 DNA: TGTGCCAGCAGTGATCAGTACGAGCAGTACTTC
CDR3 protein: CASSDQYEQYF
D gene: NA
J gene: TRBJ2-7
clone size: NA
V gene: TRBV6-1

CDR3 DNA: TGTGCCAGTGTTAAAGACATAAACCCCTACAATGAGCAGTTCTTC
CDR3 protein: CASVKDINPYNEQFF
D gene: NA
J gene: TRBJ2-1
clone size: large
V gene: TRBV19

CDR3 DNA: TGTGCCAGCAGCTACTCCGGGACGGGAGAGCAGTACTTC
CDR3 protein: CASSYSGTGEQYF
D gene: NA
J gene: TRBJ2-7
clone size: NA
V gene: TRBV14

CDR3 DNA: TGTGCCAGCAGTTTGGGGCTGCAGGGGGAGCCAGATACGCAGTATTTT
CDR3 protein: CASSLGLQGEPDTQYF
D gene: TRBD1
J gene: TRBJ2-3
clone size: NA
V gene: TRBV27

CDR3 DNA: TGTGCCATCCAACGGCCTATTCTCCATAGCACAGATACGCAGTATTTT
CDR3 protein: CAIQRPILHSTDTQYF
D gene: NA
J gene: TRBJ2-3
clone size: NA
V gene: TRBV27

CDR3 DNA: TGTGCCAGCAGCTTAAATACCGGACAGCTCTACCAAGCTTTCTTT
CDR3 protein: CASSLNTGQLYQAFF
D gene: NA
J gene: TRBJ1-1
clone size: NA
V gene: TRBV11-2

CDR3 DNA: TGTGCCAGCAGTGTCCCCGGGACAGCTGGCTACACCTTC
CDR3 protein: CASSVPGTAGYTF
D gene: TRBD1
J gene: TRBJ1-2
clone size: NA
V gene: TRBV6-5

CDR3 DNA: TGCAGCGTTGTGGGACAGGGCTCCGATGAAAAACTGTTTTTT
CDR3 protein: CSVVGQGSDEKLFF
D gene: TRBD1
J gene: TRBJ1-4
clone size: NA
V gene: TRBV29-1

CDR3 DNA: TGTGCCACGAAAAAAAACCCAGATCCCAATGAGCAGTTCTTC
CDR3 protein: CATKKNPDPNEQFF
D gene: NA
J gene: TRBJ2-1
clone size: NA
V gene: TRBV2

CDR3 DNA: TGTGCCAGCAGCCAAGAGAGCGGGAGATGGGGCGAGCAGTACTTC
CDR3 protein: CASSQESGRWGEQYF
D gene: TRBD2
J gene: TRBJ2-7
clone size: few
V gene: TRBV4-2

CDR3 DNA: TGTGCCAGCAGCCAAGAGTCGGGACTAGCGGGATCGGCCACAGATACGCAGTATTTT
CDR3 protein: CASSQESGLAGSATDTQYF
D gene: TRBD2
J gene: TRBJ2-3
clone size: NA
V gene: TRBV9

CDR3 DNA: TGTGCCAGCAGCTCTCCGGGACTAGCGGACAAGTACCAAGAGACCCAGTACTTC
CDR3 protein: CASSSPGLADKYQETQYF
D gene: TRBD2
J gene: TRBJ2-5
clone size: NA
V gene: TRBV7-8

CDR3 DNA: TGCGCCAGCAGCCAACATACCGGGACAGGGGACGGGTACTTAGAAGCTTTCTTT
CDR3 protein: CASSQHTGTGDGYLEAFF
D gene: TRBD1
J gene: TRBJ1-1
clone size: NA
V gene: TRBV4-1

CDR3 DNA: TGTGCCAGCAGCTGGGATCTAGCGGGAGTAGATACTGGGGCCAACGTCCTGACTTTC
CDR3 protein: CASSWDLAGVDTGANVLTF
D gene: TRBD2
J gene: TRBJ2-6
clone size: NA
V gene: TRBV11-2

CDR3 DNA: TGTGCCAGCAGTTTACATGGGGGGACAGGGGACCCTTGGACAGATACGCAGTATTTT
CDR3 protein: CASSLHGGTGDPWTDTQYF
D gene: TRBD1
J gene: TRBJ2-3
clone size: medium-sized
V gene: TRBV27

CDR3 DNA: TGCAGCGTTGAGAATGACAGGCCTGAGCCCCAGCATTTT
CDR3 protein: CSVENDRPEPQHF
D gene: NA
J gene: TRBJ1-5
clone size: few
V gene: TRBV29-1

CDR3 DNA: TGTGCCAGCAGTGAGGTCTCAACTAATGAAAAACTGTTTTTT
CDR3 protein: CASSEVSTNEKLFF
D gene: NA
J gene: TRBJ1-4
clone size: once
V gene: TRBV25-1

CDR3 DNA: TGTGCCAGCAGCCGACGACTAGCGGGAGAAACCGGGGAGCTGTTTTTT
CDR3 protein: CASSRRLAGETGELFF
D gene: TRBD2
J gene: TRBJ2-2
clone size: NA
V gene: TRBV4-2

CDR3 DNA: TGTGCCAGCAGCTTCTCCCCGGGAAATCCACCCCAAGAGACCCAGTACTTC
CDR3 protein: CASSFSPGNPPQETQYF
D gene: NA
J gene: TRBJ2-5
clone size: NA
V gene: TRBV11-2

CDR3 DNA: TGTGCCAGCAGCTTAGAGGTCGCTAGCGGAGGAGGGGATGAGCAGTTCTTC
CDR3 protein: CASSLEVASGGGDEQFF
D gene: TRBD2
J gene: TRBJ2-1
clone size: NA
V gene: TRBV7-4

CDR3 DNA: TGCAGCGTTGAAGCCGGGACAGACGATGACGAGCAGTACTTC
CDR3 protein: CSVEAGTDDDEQYF
D gene: TRBD1
J gene: TRBJ2-7
clone size: few
V gene: TRBV29-1

CDR3 DNA: TGTGCCAGCAGCCAAGAAATCGGGACCTGGGGAACCCAGTACTTC
CDR3 protein: CASSQEIGTWGTQYF
D gene: NA
J gene: TRBJ2-5
clone size: once
V gene: TRBV4-2

CDR3 DNA: TGTGCCAGCAGCCAAGAGGAAGGCCCCCTTGGGCTGTTTTTT
CDR3 protein: CASSQEEGPLGLFF
D gene: NA
J gene: TRBJ2-2
clone size: NA
V gene: TRBV7-2

CDR3 DNA: TGTGCCTGGACCTCCGGGGCGGGTACTGAAGCTTTCTTT
CDR3 protein: CAWTSGAGTEAFF
D gene: NA
J gene: TRBJ1-1
clone size: hyperexpanded
V gene: TRBV30

CDR3 DNA: TGTGCCAGCAGCCAGAAAGGGGACAATGAGCAGTTCTTC
CDR3 protein: CASSQKGDNEQFF
D gene: NA
J gene: TRBJ2-1
clone size: medium-sized
V gene: TRBV4-2

CDR3 DNA: TGTGCCAGCAGCTTAGATGGCAACGCGAACACCGGGGAGCTGTTTTTT
CDR3 protein: CASSLDGNANTGELFF
D gene: NA
J gene: TRBJ2-2
clone size: few
V gene: TRBV7-3

CDR3 DNA: TGCACCAGCAGCCAATTCCGCGGGAGCGCCACAGATACGCAGTATTTT
CDR3 protein: CTSSQFRGSATDTQYF
D gene: NA
J gene: TRBJ2-3
clone size: NA
V gene: TRBV1

CDR3 DNA: TGTGCCAGCAGCGTAGAGGGGGGCGAGCAGTACTTC
CDR3 protein: CASSVEGGEQYF
D gene: NA
J gene: TRBJ2-7
clone size: once
V gene: TRBV9

CDR3 DNA: TGTGCCAGCAGCTTGTCGGTTAGGGAAGAGACCCAGTACTTC
CDR3 protein: CASSLSVREETQYF
D gene: NA
J gene: TRBJ2-5
clone size: few
V gene: TRBV5-6

CDR3 DNA: TGTGCCAGCAGCATACCAAGACTAGCGCAATACAATGAGCAGTTCTTC
CDR3 protein: CASSIPRLAQYNEQFF
D gene: TRBD2
J gene: TRBJ2-1
clone size: few
V gene: TRBV5-8

CDR3 DNA: TGTGCCAGCAGCGGCGAGGCGGGATTATGGGGTACGCAGTATTTT
CDR3 protein: CASSGEAGLWGTQYF
D gene: NA
J gene: TRBJ2-3
clone size: NA
V gene: TRBV7-2

CDR3 DNA: TGTGCCAGCAGCTTTTCCAACGACCCCACTGAAGCTTTCTTT
CDR3 protein: CASSFSNDPTEAFF
D gene: NA
J gene: TRBJ1-1
clone size: NA
V gene: TRBV7-2

CDR3 DNA: TGTGCCAGCAGCTTAGTTGGCCAGGGGGCGCGCGAGCAGTACTTC
CDR3 protein: CASSLVGQGAREQYF
D gene: TRBD1
J gene: TRBJ2-7
clone size: large
V gene: TRBV11-1

CDR3 DNA: TGTGCCACCAGCAGAGATGAGGGCAGACACATGAACACTGAAGCTTTCTTT
CDR3 protein: CATSRDEGRHMNTEAFF
D gene: NA
J gene: TRBJ1-1
clone size: few
V gene: TRBV15

CDR3 DNA: TGTGCCAGCAGCCGGGTGGATCCCACGGGAGGCTACACCTTC
CDR3 protein: CASSRVDPTGGYTF
D gene: NA
J gene: TRBJ1-2
clone size: few
V gene: TRBV14

CDR3 DNA: TGTGCCAGCAGCTTAGAGGCAGAAGCCGGCTGGGGGACCCAGTACTTC
CDR3 protein: CASSLEAEAGWGTQYF
D gene: NA
J gene: TRBJ2-5
clone size: few
V gene: TRBV11-2

CDR3 DNA: TGTGCCAGCAGCCAAGAGGAAGGCCCCCTTGGGCTGTTTTTT
CDR3 protein: CASSQEEGPLGLFF
D gene: NA
J gene: TRBJ2-2
clone size: NA
V gene: TRBV5-4

CDR3 DNA: TGTGCCAGCAGTTACCTGTTGGGGGGCCTCGACTATGGCTACACCTTC
CDR3 protein: CASSYLLGGLDYGYTF
D gene: NA
J gene: TRBJ1-2
clone size: NA
V gene: TRBV13

CDR3 DNA: TGTGCCAGCAGCACCGGGACAGGCCACGAGCAGTACTTC
CDR3 protein: CASSTGTGHEQYF
D gene: TRBD1
J gene: TRBJ2-7
clone size: NA
V gene: TRBV4-2

CDR3 DNA: TGTGCCAGCAGCCAAGAAGTTTCGAGCGGAGCCTGGGGGGAGCAGTACTTC
CDR3 protein: CASSQEVSSGAWGEQYF
D gene: NA
J gene: TRBJ2-7
clone size: NA
V gene: TRBV4-2

CDR3 DNA: TGTGCCATAGACAGAACCCAAGAGACCCAGTACTTC
CDR3 protein: CAIDRTQETQYF
D gene: NA
J gene: TRBJ2-5
clone size: few
V gene: TRBV7-2

CDR3 DNA: TGTGCCAGCAGCGTAGATCATAATGAGCAGTTCTTC
CDR3 protein: CASSVDHNEQFF
D gene: NA
J gene: TRBJ2-1
clone size: NA
V gene: TRBV9

CDR3 DNA: TGTGCCAGCAGCCAAGAGTCGGGACTAGCGGGATCGGCCACAGATACGCAGTATTTT
CDR3 protein: CASSQESGLAGSATDTQYF
D gene: TRBD2
J gene: TRBJ2-3
clone size: few
V gene: TRBV5-5

CDR3 DNA: TGTGCCAGCAGCTTACCGGGACGATACCAAGAGACCCAGTACTTC
CDR3 protein: CASSLPGRYQETQYF
D gene: NA
J gene: TRBJ2-5
clone size: NA
V gene: TRBV7-8